The 24 T cell receptor beta chains given below trace back to one sample, sequenced in a study of T-cell reconstitution after alpha-beta-depleted transplantation in children. Unique molecular identifiers tagged the TCRbeta library. TCRdb ran MiXCR on the PCR reads and lists one entry per CDR3 protein. This sample has about 480,000 distinct CDR3 sequences, with 9.5% to 15% found just once. Here the sequenced sample was PBMCs from the stem cell graft donor, taken from the stem cell graft. The receptors were gathered from a human donor who donated a stem cell graft to a child with combined immunodeficiency.

The chain employs TRBV6-5 and TRBJ2-1; D is perhaps TRBD2 (6 bases). This CDR3 is 16 amino acids long. The V and J ends lost 2 bases and 5 bases respectively, with 16 bases between them. Per germline, CDR1 MNHEY and CDR2 SVGAGI. Here the CDR3 reads CASSYRGHGGDNEQFF. The CDR3 DNA sequence: TGTGCCAGCAGTTACCGAGGACACGGAGGGGACAATGAGCAGTTCTTC.

The V gene is TRBV13, the J gene TRBJ1-2, with D uncertain. V was shortened by 5 bases and J by 4 bases, with 14 bases between the two germline ends. The CDR3 runs to 14 residues. Germline CDR1 PRHDT, CDR2 FYEKMQ (reference sequence). The CDR3, as DNA: TGTGCCAGCAGCGGGCGTCCCCCGGCCTATGGCTACACCTTC. The encoded protein is CASSGRPPAYGYTF.

This clonotype was picked up many times. This rearrangement joins TRBV7-9 to TRBJ2-2, with D perhaps matching TRBD2 (6 bases). The germline V gene has CDR1 SEHNR and CDR2 FQNEAQ (reference sequence). The V end lost 5 bases, the J end lost 4 bases, and 14 bases lay between the germline ends. CDR3 length: 15 residues. CDR3 in DNA: TGTGCCAGCAGCCATTTCCAGGGAGGCACCGGGGAGCTGTTTTTT. This translates into CASSHFQGGTGELFF.

This clonotype was recorded many times. This chain links TRBV4-2 with TRBJ1-3; D gene ambiguous. Germline assignment: CDR1 LGHNA and CDR2 YNFKEQ. With 4 bases removed from V and 6 bases from J, the gap between germline ends came to 16 bases. The CDR3 totals 15 residues. The CDR3 loop is CASSLYHGDENTIYF. The CDR3 nucleotides are TGTGCCAGCAGCCTTTATCACGGGGATGAAAACACCATATATTTT.

The V and J genes are TRBV10-3 and TRBJ1-6; TRBD1 matches 10 bases. The trim removed 5 bases at V and 8 bases at J, leaving 18 bases unmatched. The CDR3 has 19 amino acids. Germline CDR1 and CDR2: ENHRY and SYGVKD. The chain's CDR3 is CAISKSGTGDVSGDSPLHF. The CDR3 DNA sequence: TGTGCCATCAGTAAATCCGGGACAGGGGACGTTTCGGGGGATTCACCCCTCCACTTT.

This clonotype was counted ten times or more. This chain uses TRBV4-3 with TRBJ2-3; D uncertain. Germline assignment: CDR1 LGHNA and CDR2 YSLEER. The CDR3 runs 17 residues. Trimming took 0 bases from V and 1 from J, leaving 14 bases between them. The CDR3 sequence: CASSQDLSGMGTDTQYF. In DNA form, the CDR3 reads TGCGCCAGCAGCCAAGACCTTTCGGGCATGGGCACAGATACGCAGTATTTT.

This clonotype was counted ten times or more. V and J are TRBV20-1 and TRBJ2-3; D is uncertain. The germline CDR1 and CDR2 sequences are DFQATT and SNEGSKA (reference sequence). CDR3 length: 11 amino acids. With 4 bases removed from V and 5 bases from J, the gap between germline ends came to 7 bases. The CDR3, as DNA: TGCAGTGCTATGCACAGAGATACGCAGTATTTT. Its translation: CSAMHRDTQYF.

This clonotype appeared a few times. CDR3 nucleotide sequence: TGTGCCAGCACAGACCGTACATACAATGAGCAGTTCTTC. It encodes CASTDRTYNEQFF. V gene TRBV7-9 combines with J gene TRBJ2-1, with unresolved D. In germline, CDR1 is SEHNR, CDR2 FQNEAQ (reference sequence). The CDR3 sequence is 13 residues long. Trimming shortened V by 7 bases and J by 4 bases, and 11 bases separated the two germline ends.

The V call is TRBV18, the J call TRBJ1-1, with D tentatively TRBD1 (5 bases). Germline lookup yields CDR1 KGHSH and CDR2 LQKENI. V dropped 2 bases and J dropped 4 bases, with 11 bases sitting between them. This CDR3 comprises 14 residues. The DNA of the CDR3 is TGTGCCAGCTCACCAGGGGGACGCATCACTGAAGCTTTCTTT. This codes for CASSPGGRITEAFF.

The chain recombines TRBV27 with TRBJ2-2; a possible D gene is TRBD1 (5 bases). V was clipped by 10 bases and J by 4 bases, with 16 bases between them. This CDR3 is 14 amino acids long. CDR1 MNHEY and CDR2 SMNVEV come from the germline V gene (reference sequence). DNA of the CDR3: TGTGCCACCAGAGGCAGGGCAGGCACCGGGGAGCTGTTTTTT. Encoded protein: CATRGRAGTGELFF.

This clonotype occurred many times. The V and J genes are TRBV29-1 and TRBJ1-1, with 7 bases that match TRBD1. The germline CDR1 and CDR2 sequences are SQVTM and ANQGSEA. The CDR3 has 13 residues. The junction had 5 bases not matched to a gene; V was cut back by 6 bases and J by 1 base. CDR3 sequence: CSVMGQRNTEAFF. CDR3 bases: TGCAGCGTAATGGGACAGCGGAACACTGAAGCTTTCTTT.

This clonotype was detected only a few times. The J gene is TRBJ2-7, the V gene TRBV12-3 or TRBV12-4; 8 nucleotides align to TRBD1. This CDR3 has 13 amino acids. J lost 4 bases, V lost 6 bases, and 5 bases had no gene match. The DNA for the CDR3 is TGTGCCAGCAGGGACAGGGTTAGTTACGAGCAGTACTTC. The encoded protein is CASRDRVSYEQYF.

This clonotype was observed at least ten times. This sequence joins TRBV6-1 and TRBJ2-1, with TRBD1 as a possible D gene (7 bases). Germline CDR1 and CDR2: MNHNS and SASEGT. Trimming stripped 6 bases from V and 9 bases from J, with 12 bases between. The CDR3 is 12 amino acids. Here the CDR3 DNA reads TGTGCCAGCAGAACCCAGGGGGGTGAGCAGTTCTTC. It encodes CASRTQGGEQFF.

In its sample, this clonotype was seen many times. The rearrangement joins TRBV20-1 to TRBJ2-1, with TRBD2 identical over 9 bases. This CDR3 spans 16 amino acids. V shed 0 bases and J 6 bases; nucleotides not matched to a gene: 9. Germline V gene lookup returns CDR1 DFQATT and CDR2 SNEGSKA (reference sequence). The CDR3 is CSARDGLAGLSNEQFF. CDR3 DNA sequence: TGCAGTGCTAGAGATGGCCTAGCGGGACTAAGCAATGAGCAGTTCTTC.

This clonotype was detected many times. Mismatch with germline at one junction end may stem from a read error. The gene calls are TRBV9 and TRBJ2-1; D is uncertain. This CDR3 is 12 amino acids long. CDR1 and CDR2 from the germline V gene are SGDLS and YYNGEE. This CDR3 reads CASSSSNNEQFF. Written as DNA, the CDR3 is TGTGCCAGCAGCTCCTCCAACAATGAGCAGTTCTTC.

This clonotype was counted only a few times. This chain links TRBV12-3 or TRBV12-4 with TRBJ2-3, with 11 nucleotides matching TRBD2. The ends lost 6 bases at V and 2 bases at J; junction bases unmatched: 13. The CDR3 contains 18 residues. In nucleotides, the CDR3 is TGTGCCAGCAGCGGGACTAGCGGCATCCCGTTAAACACAGATACGCAGTATTTT. Protein sequence: CASSGTSGIPLNTDTQYF.

This clonotype has only a few counts. The V and J genes are TRBV3-1 and TRBJ2-1; D remains ambiguous. This CDR3 comprises 17 residues. V lost 3 bases, J lost 0 bases, and 15 bases lay in between. The germline CDR1 and CDR2 sequences are LGHDT and YNNKEL (reference sequence). The CDR3 reads CASSHQGPESSYNEQFF. The CDR3 DNA follows: TGTGCCAGCAGCCACCAAGGGCCGGAAAGCTCCTACAATGAGCAGTTCTTC.

J is TRBJ2-1 and V is TRBV2, with 9 nucleotides matching TRBD2. Germline V CDR1 and CDR2: SNHLY, FYNNEI. The junction had 7 bases not matched to a gene; V was cut back by 8 bases and J by 5 bases. The length of the CDR3 is 14 residues. The DNA of the CDR3 is TGTGCCAGCTGCTGGGCTAGCGGGAACAATGAGCAGTTCTTC. Protein product: CASCWASGNNEQFF.

In its sample, this clonotype was seen a few times. The chain uses TRBV4-3 and TRBJ1-4; D unresolved. CDR3 size: 14 residues. V lost 0 bases to trimming and J lost 8 bases, with 10 bases between them. Germline V lookup: CDR1 LGHNA, CDR2 YSLEER. CDR3 region: CASSQERADEKLFF. CDR3 in DNA: TGCGCCAGCAGCCAAGAAAGGGCTGACGAAAAACTGTTTTTT.

Here the CDR3 DNA reads TGTGCCAGCAGTTTAAGGACTGGCTACACCTTC. It specifies CASSLRTGYTF. This chain joins TRBV12-3 or TRBV12-4 and TRBJ1-2; D uncertain. This CDR3 has 11 amino acids. The ends were cut back, 2 bases at V and 7 bases at J, with 5 bases in the middle.

V usage is TRBV3-1 and J usage is TRBJ2-6; D may be TRBD1 (5 bases). The germline CDR1 and CDR2 sequences are LGHDT and YNNKEL (reference sequence). V was cut by 6 bases and J by 0 bases, with 9 bases left in between. The CDR3 has 15 amino acids. The CDR3, as DNA: TGTGCCAGCAGTGACAGCTTCTCTGGGGCCAACGTCCTGACTTTC. The encoded protein is CASSDSFSGANVLTF.

This clonotype was recorded at least ten times. V is TRBV10-3 and J is TRBJ2-7; 8 bases fit TRBD1. V lost 7 bases, J lost 4 bases, and 3 bases stayed unmatched. Germline CDR1 reads ENHRY; CDR2 reads SYGVKD. The CDR3 runs to 12 residues. The CDR3 protein is CAIMTGEYEQYF. CDR3 coding DNA: TGTGCCATCATGACAGGGGAATACGAGCAGTACTTC.

The chain employs TRBV3-1 and TRBJ2-2; a possible D gene is TRBD1 (7 bases). Trimming cost V 4 bases and J 8 bases, with 20 bases left between them. The CDR3 extends over 16 amino acids. CDR1 and CDR2 from the germline V gene are LGHDT and YNNKEL (reference sequence). This CDR3 reads CASSPQGGASVGELFF. In DNA, the CDR3 is TGTGCCAGCAGCCCCCAGGGGGGCGCCAGTGTGGGGGAGCTGTTTTTT.

This chain uses TRBV5-1 with TRBJ2-2; D might be TRBD2 (5 bases). The V end was cut by 5 bases, the J end by 5 bases, with 16 bases between. The CDR3 extends over 15 amino acids. Germline CDR1 is SGHRS and CDR2 is YFSETQ. The CDR3 is CASSLYARGTGELFF. In DNA form, the CDR3 reads TGCGCCAGCAGTTTGTATGCTAGAGGGACCGGGGAGCTGTTTTTT.